Listed below are T cell receptor beta chains from one sample, sequenced in a study of cytomegalovirus exposure and HLA in healthy donors. Only in-frame clones appear in the TCRdb table, and some are missing; sequencing was by immunoSEQ multiplex PCR. The sample gives about 160,000 clones, around 80% of which show up once; around 2.5% is in the top ten. What was sequenced was PBMCs. All receptors derive from a female donor in good health and CMV-seronegative. CDR3s include the opening cysteine and the closing phenylalanine or tryptophan. The order of the fields is clone size, V gene, D gene, J gene, CDR3 length, CDR3 DNA, CDR3 protein. A D gene is named only where the DNA matches it firmly. Rows give clone size only sometimes, using once, few, many, or a class for an expanded clone.

>NA|TRBV10-1|TRBD1|TRBJ1-4|13
TGCGCCATTTCAGGGACAGGTAGCGAAAAACTGTTTTTT
CAISGTGSEKLFF
>few|TRBV27|TRBD1|TRBJ1-1|19
TGTGCCAGCAGTTTCGGGCCATTAGGAGACAGGGTATGGCACACTGAAGCTTTCTTT
CASSFGPLGDRVWHTEAFF
>NA|TRBV5-1|TRBD1|TRBJ2-2|15
TGCGCCAGCAGCTTAGGGACAGGGGGCACCGGGGAGCTGTTTTTT
CASSLGTGGTGELFF
>NA|TRBV10-2|NA|TRBJ2-7|17
TGCGCCAGCAGTGAGTCGACTCGTTGGCGGGGCTCCTACGAGCAGTACTTC
CASSESTRWRGSYEQYF
>NA|TRBV7-2|NA|TRBJ1-2|13
TGTGCCAGCACCCCAGAGGGAAACTATGGCTACACCTTC
CASTPEGNYGYTF
>NA|TRBV7-2|NA|TRBJ1-6|14
TGTGCCAGCAGCCCAGCGGGCTATAATTCACCCCTCCACTTT
CASSPAGYNSPLHF
>once|TRBV19|TRBD2|TRBJ2-3|15
TGTGCCAGTAGCCCTCGTAGCGGGCTCACAGATACGCAGTATTTT
CASSPRSGLTDTQYF
>few|TRBV7-2|NA|TRBJ2-6|14
TGTGCCATCCCCCCGGGCTCTGGGGCCAACGTCCTGACTTTC
CAIPPGSGANVLTF
>once|TRBV30|TRBD1|TRBJ2-7|16
TGTGCCTGGAGTGACACACCCGCGACAGGGCGAAACGAGCAGTACTTC
CAWSDTPATGRNEQYF
>NA|TRBV4-1|NA|TRBJ2-7|11
TGCGCCAGCAGCTTCCGGAGCGAGCAGTACTTC
CASSFRSEQYF
>NA|TRBV5-1|TRBD2|TRBJ2-3|15
TGCGCCAGCAGCGCCCAGCGGGGGAGCACAGATACGCAGTATTTT
CASSAQRGSTDTQYF
>once|TRBV5-8|NA|TRBJ1-3|14
TGTGCCAGCAGCTTCCCAGGGGCTGGAAACACCATATATTTT
CASSFPGAGNTIYF
>few|TRBV6-5|NA|TRBJ1-1|12
TGTGCCAGCAGTCGCGGGCCGACTGAAGCTTTCTTT
CASSRGPTEAFF
>NA|TRBV5-6|NA|TRBJ1-2|14
TGTGCCAGCAGCTTGGGCACAGGGCCTTATGGCTACACCTTC
CASSLGTGPYGYTF
>NA|TRBV6-4|TRBD2|TRBJ2-1|13
TGTGCCAGCAGTAGCGGGGGGGCAAGTGAGCAGTTCTTC
CASSSGGASEQFF
>NA|TRBV11-2|NA|TRBJ2-3|14
TGTGCCAGCAGCCCCACGCAGGGAACAGATACGCAGTATTTT
CASSPTQGTDTQYF
>NA|TRBV7-2|NA|TRBJ2-7|15
TGTGCCAGCAGCTTACTCGGGATATCCTCCTACGAGCAGTACTTC
CASSLLGISSYEQYF
>NA|TRBV5-6|NA|TRBJ1-2|15
TGTGCCAGCAGCTTGCTTGCGGGCCTCTCCTATGGCTACACCTTC
CASSLLAGLSYGYTF
>NA|TRBV27|TRBD1|TRBJ1-4|14
TGTGCCAGCAGTCTAACAGGGGTAAATGAAAAACTGTTTTTT
CASSLTGVNEKLFF
>NA|TRBV5-1|NA|TRBJ1-1|14
TGCGCCAGCAGCTTCAGTGGTATGAACACTGAAGCTTTCTTT
CASSFSGMNTEAFF
>NA|TRBV27|NA|TRBJ2-7|15
TGTGCCAGCAGTCCATCGACACTTAGCTCCTACGAGCAGTACTTC
CASSPSTLSSYEQYF
>few|TRBV6-4|NA|TRBJ2-3|15
TGTGCCAGCAGTGTTTTGGGGGGAGACACAGATACGCAGTATTTT
CASSVLGGDTDTQYF
>NA|TRBV5-1|NA|TRBJ1-4|15
TGCGCCAGCAGCTACGGGGTGGCGACTAATGAAAAACTGTTTTTT
CASSYGVATNEKLFF
>NA|TRBV18|NA|TRBJ1-1|13
TGTGCCAGCTCACCGATGGCTAACACTGAAGCTTTCTTT
CASSPMANTEAFF
>NA|TRBV18|TRBD2|TRBJ2-3|15
TGTGCCAGCTCACCCCTGAGCCGGGGGGGAAATACGCAGTATTTT
CASSPLSRGGNTQYF
>NA|TRBV6-5|NA|TRBJ1-5|16
TGTGCCAGCAGTTCCGCAGGGTTTAAAATAGGTCAGCCCCAGCATTTT
CASSSAGFKIGQPQHF
>NA|TRBV6-5|NA|TRBJ1-2|15
TGTGCCAGCAGACCCCAGGGGACACTCCCCAGTGGCTACACCTTC
CASRPQGTLPSGYTF
>once|TRBV6-5|TRBD1|TRBJ2-1|15
TGTGCCAGCAGTTCCCGGGACAGGGGGATCGGTGAGCAGTTCTTC
CASSSRDRGIGEQFF
>NA|TRBV5-1|TRBD2|TRBJ2-7|15
TGCGCCAGCAGCTTACTTGGCGGGAGTACAGACGAGCAGTACTTC
CASSLLGGSTDEQYF
>NA|TRBV7-2|TRBD2|TRBJ2-3|15
TGTGCCAGCAGCCCGTCGGGGACTAGCGCAGATACGCAGTATTTT
CASSPSGTSADTQYF
>NA|TRBV7-9|NA|TRBJ1-4|17
TGTGCCAGCAGCTCCGGGGGTGTGGGCGCAACTAATGAAAAACTGTTTTTT
CASSSGGVGATNEKLFF
>NA|TRBV29-1|TRBD1|TRBJ2-7|15
TGCAGCGTCCTCTCCCCGGCACAGGGGGTGTACGAGCAGTACTTC
CSVLSPAQGVYEQYF
>NA|TRBV4-1|TRBD2|TRBJ2-1|18
TGCGCCAGCAGCCAACTACTAGCGGGACAAACCTCCTACAATGAGCAGTTCTTC
CASSQLLAGQTSYNEQFF
>NA|TRBV27|NA|TRBJ2-3|13
TGTGCCAGCAGTTTAGGAGGTACAGATACGCAGTATTTT
CASSLGGTDTQYF
>NA|TRBV7-3|NA|TRBJ1-2|15
TGTGCCAGCAGCTTATCCCCCAGTCCGTCCTATGGCTACACCTTC
CASSLSPSPSYGYTF
>NA|TRBV29-1|TRBD1|TRBJ1-5|14
TGCAGCGTCGTCAACAGGGGGGGGAATCAGCCCCAGCATTTT
CSVVNRGGNQPQHF
>NA|TRBV27|NA|TRBJ2-2|15
TGTGCCAGCAGTTTAGGCAGGGCGAACACCGGGGAGCTGTTTTTT
CASSLGRANTGELFF
>NA|TRBV6-5|NA|TRBJ1-1|15
TGTGCCAGCAGTCAATCCAGGTCCGAGAAGGCTGAAGCTTTCTTT
CASSQSRSEKAEAFF
>once|TRBV11-3|TRBD2|TRBJ2-1|15
TGTGCCAGCAGCTTAGGGACTAGCGGGCCTAATGAGCAGTTCTTC
CASSLGTSGPNEQFF
>NA|TRBV11-2|TRBD1|TRBJ1-4|15
TGTGCCAGCAGCCCTGAGACAGGGTTCAATGAAAAACTGTTTTTT
CASSPETGFNEKLFF
>NA|TRBV9|TRBD2|TRBJ2-7|17
TGTGCCAGCAGCCCCGGGACTAGCGGGAGGGTCGTATACGAGCAGTACTTC
CASSPGTSGRVVYEQYF
>NA|TRBV11-2|TRBD2|TRBJ2-7|18
TGTGCCAGCAGCTTAGAGGGGGGACTAGCGGGAGCTGGGTACGAGCAGTACTTC
CASSLEGGLAGAGYEQYF
>NA|TRBV4-1|TRBD1|TRBJ2-3|14
TGCGCCAGCAGCCAAGATAGGGGGACAGGGAGGCAGTATTTT
CASSQDRGTGRQYF
>NA|TRBV5-5|TRBD1|TRBJ1-1|15
TGTGCCAGCAGCTTGGGAGGCAGGGGGCTTTCTGAAGCTTTCTTT
CASSLGGRGLSEAFF